This section outlines one T cell receptor (beta chain) sequence together with its context. The antigen remains unidentified. RNA transcripts yielded amplified TCR beta CDR3 regions. First-round RT-PCR employed HTBI primers, with a second-round multiplex PCR after it. From the multiplex PCR reads, TCRdb called clonotypes with MiXCR, one entry per CDR3 protein. This table holds approximately 410,000 distinct CDR3 sequences, 15% found once. This record belongs to a study of Graves' ophthalmopathy and Graves' hyperthyroidism. Study-wide results and caveats: Most expanded clonotypes from thyroid (those above 0.001 frequency) were also found in blood.

The diagnosis was founded upon clinical symptoms, serum thyroxine, TRAb, thyroid ultrasound and orbital computed tomography. The CDR3 loop spans 15 amino acids. Germline trimming cut 2 bases from V and 4 bases from J; bases unmatched to any gene: 5. CDR1 is KGHSH, CDR2 LQKENI, per germline. The chain employs TRBV18 and TRBJ1-5; the match to TRBD1 covers 7 bases. The sample was peripheral blood. The TCR was taken from a woman in her late teens or twenties with stable Graves' hyperthyroidism. The DNA for the CDR3 is TGTGCCAGCTCACCAAGCAGGGGGAAGAATCAGCCCCAGCATTTT. It is translated as CASSPSRGKNQPQHF.